The 31 T cell receptor beta chains below come from one sample, sequenced in a study of blood T cells in healthy people across ages. A second PCR, run for about 6 to 11 cycles, used a sample-barcoded 5' primer plus a J-beta primer mix. TCRdb reanalysed the 5' RACE reads using MiXCR and keeps one entry per CDR3 protein. This table has 1.5 million to 2 million distinct CDR3 sequences, roughly 28% appearing once. The sequenced sample was blood. The receptors derive from a woman aged 25 to 39 in good health.

The chain is built from TRBV7-2 and TRBJ2-2, with 9 bases identical to TRBD1. Germline-derived CDR1 and CDR2 are SGHTA and FQGNSA. This CDR3 comprises 16 residues. The V gene end was trimmed by 4 bases and the J gene end by 3 bases; junction bases not matched to a gene: 6. CDR3 DNA sequence: TGTGCCAGCAGCTCCGGGACAGGGACGGACACCGGGGAGCTGTTTTTT. It codes for CASSSGTGTDTGELFF.

In the case of this clonotype: Mismatch with germline at one junction end may stem from a read error. The chain has TRBV12-3 or TRBV12-4 and TRBJ1-5; D is undetermined. The length of the CDR3 is 13 residues. The CDR3 DNA reads TGTGCCGGCAGTCAGGATGGCAATCAGCCCCAGCATTTT. Translation: CAGSQDGNQPQHF.

V is TRBV5-1 and J is TRBJ2-5, with 8 bases lining up with TRBD2. Germline assignment: CDR1 SGHRS and CDR2 YFSETQ. Unmatched junction bases numbered 9, after V lost 0 bases and J lost 5 bases. CDR3 length: 16 amino acids. This CDR3 is CASSLGSAGVGETQYF. DNA of the CDR3: TGCGCCAGCAGCTTGGGATCAGCGGGAGTGGGGGAGACCCAGTACTTC.

A few counts support this clonotype. The chain is built from TRBV2 and TRBJ2-7; tentatively, D is TRBD1 or TRBD2 (5 bases each). Germline assignment: CDR1 SNHLY and CDR2 FYNNEI. V lost 7 bases and J lost 7, with 17 bases in between. The CDR3 is 13 residues long. The chain's CDR3 is CASMRGAQGEQYF. The CDR3 DNA is TGTGCCAGCATGAGAGGGGCCCAGGGTGAGCAGTACTTC.

This chain connects TRBV20-1 to TRBJ2-5; D might be TRBD2 (7 bases). The V end was cut by 6 bases, the J end by 3 bases, with 23 bases between. CDR3 size: 16 residues. CDR1 is DFQATT and CDR2 is SNEGSKA in the germline V gene (reference sequence). This chain's CDR3 is CSASKGGGAGKETQYF. As DNA, the CDR3 is TGCAGTGCGTCAAAAGGGGGGGGCGCAGGAAAAGAGACCCAGTACTTC.

As to this clonotype: A single base separates this from a much larger clone, so it may be a read error. The V call is TRBV20-1, the J call TRBJ2-5; D is undetermined. The better agreement between TRBJ2-1 and the DNA end casts doubt on the J call. CDR1 is DFQATT and CDR2 is SNEGSKA in the germline V gene (reference sequence). The CDR3 extends over 14 amino acids. CDR3 nucleotides: TGCAGTGCACTCTCTGAGCCCCTGCAAGAGACCCAGTTCTTC. It yields the protein CSALSEPLQETQFF.

This clonotype was picked up many times. The CDR3 here is CSVESETSRHEQFF. The CDR3 DNA is TGCAGCGTTGAATCGGAGACTAGCAGGCATGAGCAGTTCTTC. The V call is TRBV29-1, the J call TRBJ2-1; 7 bases agree with TRBD2. V dropped 2 bases and J dropped 8; count of bases not matched to a gene: 9. Germline V gene lookup returns CDR1 SQVTM and CDR2 ANQGSEA. There are 14 residues in the CDR3.

The chain is built from TRBV3-1 and TRBJ2-1; 8 nucleotides align to TRBD1. V dropped 2 bases and J dropped 3; count of bases not matched to a gene: 9. Germline lookup yields CDR1 LGHDT and CDR2 YNNKEL (reference sequence). The CDR3 is made up of 17 amino acids. For the CDR3, the DNA is TGTGCCAGCAGCCAAACTTCCGGGACAGGTGGCTACAATGAGCAGTTCTTC. Amino acid sequence: CASSQTSGTGGYNEQFF.

In this sample, this clonotype turned up a few times. One junction end does not reproduce the germline sequence, and a read error may be involved. This chain's CDR3 is CVSIPPGTSDNEQFF. In DNA form, the CDR3 reads TGTGTCAGCATCCCTCCCGGGACTAGCGACAATGAGCAGTTCTTC. The genes are TRBV7-9 and TRBJ2-1, with 10 bases that match TRBD2. CDR1 is SEHNR, CDR2 FQNEAQ, per germline (reference sequence). The CDR3 runs 15 residues.

Comment on this clonotype: A read error may explain this, as a much larger clone is one base away. This sequence joins TRBV2 and TRBJ2-5; tentative D call: TRBD2 (6 bases). The CDR3 length is 14 residues. The V end was cut by 5 bases, the J end by 1 base, with 11 bases between. Germline V gives CDR1 SNHLY, CDR2 FYNNEI. Here the CDR3 DNA reads TGTGCCAGCAGTACTGGGGACTTCCAAGAGACCCAGTACTTC. This translates into CASSTGDFQETQYF.

The sample holds many counts of this clonotype. V and J are TRBV5-1 and TRBJ2-7, with D maybe TRBD2 (5 bases). The CDR3 length is 16 residues. Between the trimmed V and J ends, which lost 0 bases and 1 base, there was a span of 14 bases. Germline V gives CDR1 SGHRS, CDR2 YFSETQ. The CDR3 DNA follows: TGCGCCAGCAGCTTGGCTAGCCTCTCGGGGTCCTACGAGCAGTACTTC. It specifies CASSLASLSGSYEQYF.

The chain recombines TRBV3-1 with TRBJ2-2; no clear D. The CDR3 loop spans 17 amino acids. The germline V and J ends were trimmed by 0 bases and 7 bases, with 18 bases remaining between them. Germline V gene sequence: CDR1 LGHDT, CDR2 YNNKEL (reference sequence). CDR3 bases: TGTGCCAGCAGCCAAGAAGTTCGGGTCACCTCGGGCGGGGAGCTGTTTTTT. Its translation: CASSQEVRVTSGGELFF.

At least ten counts were recorded for this clonotype. This chain joins TRBV29-1 and TRBJ1-2, with D tentatively TRBD1 (6 bases). Trimming removed 2 bases from V and 8 bases from J, with 15 bases in between. The CDR3 consists of 13 residues. Germline values: CDR1 SQVTM, CDR2 ANQGSEA. Written as DNA, the CDR3 is TGCAGCGTTGAACCTGGGGGCCTCCCCGGCTACACCTTC. This codes for CSVEPGGLPGYTF.

This clonotype was observed a few times. A junction end diverges from the germline sequence, so it may reflect a read error. V usage is TRBV5-1 and J usage is TRBJ1-6; 7 nucleotides align to TRBD1. Germline assignment: CDR1 SGHRS and CDR2 YFSETQ. This CDR3 contains 18 residues. The CDR3 region is CASGLEGQVSSYNSPLHF. The CDR3 nucleotides read TGCGCCAGCGGCTTGGAAGGACAGGTCAGCTCCTATAATTCACCCCTCCACTTT.

J is TRBJ2-1 and V is TRBV11-3; 10 bases line up with TRBD2. CDR3 length equals 14 residues. From germline, CDR1 is SGHNT and CDR2 YENEEA. V lost 8 bases, J lost 4 bases, and 5 bases stayed unmatched. For the CDR3, the DNA is TGTGCCAGCGGCGTAGCGGGAGGATACAATGAGCAGTTCTTC. Its translation: CASGVAGGYNEQFF.

This rearrangement joins TRBV20-1 to TRBJ2-3; D may be TRBD1 (5 bases). CDR3 length: 12 residues. V was cut by 4 bases and J by 4 bases, with 9 bases left in between. Per germline, CDR1 DFQATT and CDR2 SNEGSKA (reference sequence). The CDR3 loop is CSAMAGPDTQYF. The CDR3 DNA follows: TGCAGTGCTATGGCAGGGCCAGATACGCAGTATTTT.

Concerning this clonotype: The junction and the germline gene differ at one end; a read error may be behind it. This sequence joins TRBV4-3 and TRBJ1-1; D is undetermined. From germline, CDR1 is LGHNA and CDR2 YSLEER. This CDR3 has 15 amino acids. The CDR3 DNA reads as TGCGCCAGCGGCCAAGAAGTAGCGCTGAACACTGAAGCTTTCTTT. Protein product: CASGQEVALNTEAFF.

This clonotype was recorded a few times. This sequence joins TRBV19 and TRBJ2-3; 7 nucleotides line up with TRBD2. The CDR3 totals 14 residues. Per the germline V gene, CDR1 is LNHDA and CDR2 is SQIVND (reference sequence). V lost 10 bases and J lost 0; bases outside the gene matches: 7. The DNA of the CDR3 is TGTGCCACACGCGGGCGGGGGAGCACAGATACGCAGTATTTT. As protein: CATRGRGSTDTQYF.

CDR3 residues: CASSSRNSGANVLTF. Written as DNA, the CDR3 is TGTGCCAGCAGCTCTAGAAACTCTGGGGCCAACGTCCTGACTTTC. This rearrangement joins TRBV7-2 to TRBJ2-6, with D unclear. CDR3 length: 15 residues. CDR1 is SGHTA and CDR2 is FQGNSA in the germline V gene. V lost 4 bases and J 0 bases, leaving 7 bases between the germline ends.

The J gene is TRBJ2-3, the V gene TRBV20-1; a possible D gene is TRBD2 (6 bases). V was trimmed by 3 bases and J by 6 bases, leaving 16 bases between them. The CDR3 has 14 residues. From germline, CDR1 is DFQATT and CDR2 SNEGSKA (reference sequence). CDR3 region: CSARRDGGSDTQYF. In nucleotides, the CDR3 is TGCAGTGCTAGGAGAGACGGGGGTTCGGATACGCAGTATTTT.

The chain is built from TRBV7-2 and TRBJ2-7; TRBD2 matches at 9 bases. Germline V gene data show CDR1 as SGHTA and CDR2 as FQGNSA. The CDR3 sequence is 15 residues long. V trimming: 5 bases; J trimming: 3 bases; junction bases outside the gene matches: 8. The CDR3 nucleotides read TGTGCCAGCAGCCGTCTCCTAGCGGGGAACTACGAGCAGTACTTC. Amino acids: CASSRLLAGNYEQYF.

This clonotype was observed a handful of times. The chain couples TRBV7-2 to TRBJ2-3; 7 bases are shared with TRBD2. CDR3 length: 15 residues. V gave up 8 bases and J gave up 10 bases; unmatched junction bases: 18. Germline assignment: CDR1 SGHTA and CDR2 FQGNSA. The CDR3 loop is CASSSAGRNALAQYF. In DNA form, the CDR3 reads TGTGCCAGCTCATCAGCGGGGCGGAATGCTCTGGCGCAGTATTTT.

This clonotype showed up just a few times. The chain joins TRBV20-1 to TRBJ1-5, with D possibly matching TRBD1 (5 bases). V lost 6 bases and J 4 bases, leaving 16 bases between the germline ends. CDR3 length: 14 residues. CDR1 and CDR2 (germline): DFQATT, SNEGSKA (reference sequence). This chain's CDR3 is CSATLGERNQPQHF. The CDR3 DNA is TGCAGTGCCACCCTAGGGGAGCGGAATCAGCCCCAGCATTTT.

In its sample, this clonotype was seen many times. The rearrangement uses TRBV7-9 and TRBJ2-7, with D perhaps matching TRBD2 (7 bases). Trimming cost V 6 bases and J 4 bases, with 19 bases left between them. This CDR3 contains 15 residues. Germline values: CDR1 SEHNR, CDR2 FQNEAQ (reference sequence). The CDR3 protein is CASSLARGASYEQYF. The CDR3 coding sequence is TGTGCCAGCAGTCTAGCTCGGGGGGCCAGTTACGAGCAGTACTTC.

About this clonotype: A read error may account for a junction end that differs from germline. The genes are TRBV18 and TRBJ2-7; D uncertain. Germline assignment: CDR1 KGHSH and CDR2 LQKENI. The CDR3 runs 14 residues. The CDR3 reads CTSSQLPTPYEQYF. CDR3 nucleotides: TGTACCAGCTCACAACTGCCGACGCCCTACGAGCAGTACTTC.

This clonotype has a handful of counts. The chain has TRBV4-3 and TRBJ1-2, with 7 bases identical to TRBD1. The CDR3 consists of 15 residues. CDR1 and CDR2 from the germline V gene are LGHNA and YSLEER. With V trimmed by 0 bases and J by 6 bases, 7 bases remained unmatched. DNA for the CDR3: TGCGCCAGCAGCCAAGACCCCGGGACAGCAAATGGCTACACCTTC. Residues: CASSQDPGTANGYTF.

At least ten counts were recorded for this clonotype. The CDR3 sequence: CASSLPGLAGEAFF. The CDR3 DNA is TGTGCCAGCAGCCTACCGGGACTAGCGGGAGAGGCGTTCTTC. This sequence joins TRBV12-3 or TRBV12-4 and TRBJ2-1; 14 positions match TRBD2. The CDR3 loop spans 14 amino acids. With V trimmed by 6 bases and J by 15 bases, 10 bases remained unmatched.

This clonotype has a handful of counts. The rearrangement links TRBV18 to TRBJ1-6; D remains ambiguous. Germline V gene sequence: CDR1 KGHSH, CDR2 LQKENI. There are 14 residues in the CDR3. Between the trimmed V and J ends, which lost 5 bases and 4 bases, there was a span of 9 bases. CDR3 in amino acids: CASSTGPYNSPLHF. In DNA form, the CDR3 reads TGTGCCAGCTCAACCGGACCTTATAATTCACCCCTCCACTTT.

This clonotype was detected only a few times. This sequence joins TRBV7-2 and TRBJ2-3; TRBD2 matches 8 bases. This CDR3 spans 14 amino acids. Germline loops: CDR1 SGHTA, CDR2 FQGNSA. J lost 4 bases, V lost 4 bases, and 4 bases had no gene match. CDR3 bases: TGTGCCAGCAGCTCGACTAGCGCCTCAGATACGCAGTATTTT. Its translation: CASSSTSASDTQYF.

This clonotype appeared once. The chain combines TRBV5-5 with TRBJ1-1; weak D call: TRBD1 (5 bases). The CDR3 length is 11 residues. Germline V gives CDR1 SGHKS, CDR2 YYEKEE (reference sequence). The V end lost 5 bases, the J end lost 6 bases, and 8 bases lay between the germline ends. CDR3 DNA sequence: TGTGCCAGCAGAGGAGGGGCTGAAGCTTTCTTT. It translates to CASRGGAEAFF.

V usage is TRBV28 and J usage is TRBJ2-3; D remains unclear. The V gene lost 6 bases and the J gene lost 5 bases, with 9 bases spanning the gap. This CDR3 spans 12 amino acids. Germline CDR1 is MDHEN and CDR2 is SYDVKM. CDR3 in amino acids: CASRPLGDTQYF. CDR3 DNA sequence: TGTGCCAGCAGGCCCCTTGGAGATACGCAGTATTTT.